Listed below are T cell receptor beta chains from one sample, sequenced in a study of breast tumors, draining lymph nodes, adjacent tissues. TCRdb reanalysed the multiplex PCR reads using MiXCR and keeps one entry per CDR3 protein. Among about 230,000 distinct CDR3 sequences, approximately 31% were seen once, and the ten largest hold approximately 1.5%. Sequenced sample: axillary lymph node tissue. The receptors shown here come from a female donor with breast cancer. Some clones in this sample may be carry-over from other donors' samples. Each CDR3 is given with its conserved first and last residue. The order of the fields is clone size, V gene, J gene, D gene, CDR3 DNA, CDR3 protein. D genes are given only for firm matches. Size is stated for part of the rows, as once, few or many counts, or as a class when the clone is expanded.

>many|TRBV4-3|TRBJ2-2|TRBD2
TGCGCCAGCAGCCCGCGGGGGACTAGGAGCACCGGGGAGCTGTTTTTT
CASSPRGTRSTGELFF
>.|TRBV3-1|TRBJ1-2|.
TGTGCCAGCAGCCGGGACTACGCCTTTAACTATGGCTACACCTTC
CASSRDYAFNYGYTF
>.|TRBV5-1|TRBJ2-1|.
TGCGCCAGCGGCTTTAAATCAAGCAGTGATCAGTTCTTC
CASGFKSSSDQFF
>.|TRBV7-3|TRBJ2-3|TRBD2
TGTGCCAGCAGCACACGGACTAGCGGGAGAGTTGTAACAGATACGCAGTATTTT
CASSTRTSGRVVTDTQYF
>many|TRBV7-2|TRBJ2-5|TRBD1
TGTGCCAGCAGCTCATCCGGGACAGGGTGGGAGACCCAGTACTTC
CASSSSGTGWETQYF
>.|TRBV14|TRBJ1-6|.
TGTGCTAGAGGCTTTAGGGACATCAATTCACCCCTCCACTTT
CARGFRDINSPLHF
>few|TRBV5-1|TRBJ1-1|.
TGCGCCAGCAGCTTGACAGGGACGATGAACACTGAAGCTTTCTTT
CASSLTGTMNTEAFF
>.|TRBV20-1|TRBJ2-5|.
TGCAGTGCTCGACGGGACTGGGGGAGTCAAGAGGCCCGGTACTTC
CSARRDWGSQEARYF
>many|TRBV14|TRBJ1-5|.
TGTGCCAGCAGCCAAGATCGGAATCAGCCCCAGCATTTT
CASSQDRNQPQHF
>many|TRBV7-9|TRBJ2-7|TRBD1
TGTGCCAGCAGCGCACGCACCGGGACAGGTTCCTACGAGCAGTACTTC
CASSARTGTGSYEQYF
>.|TRBV2|TRBJ1-5|TRBD1
TGTACCAGCAGTGACTACAGGGGTCGCAATCAGCCCCAGCATTTT
CTSSDYRGRNQPQHF
>many|TRBV11-2|TRBJ2-7|TRBD2
TGTGCCAGCAGCTTAAGCGGGGTAGGGTCCTACGAGCAGTACTTC
CASSLSGVGSYEQYF
>many|TRBV7-8|TRBJ1-1|.
TGTGCCAGCAGCTTAGGATACACCAACACTGAAGCTTTCTTT
CASSLGYTNTEAFF
>.|TRBV29-1|TRBJ2-3|TRBD1
TGCAGCGTTGTCCAGGACAGGGGGACAGGTACGCAGTATTTT
CSVVQDRGTGTQYF
>many|TRBV5-1|TRBJ2-2|TRBD2
TGCGCCAGCAGCCCAGGACTAGCGCGTAACACCGGGGAGCTGTTTTTT
CASSPGLARNTGELFF
>many|TRBV24-1|TRBJ2-7|.
TGTGCCACCAGTGGGGGGCAGGGTGGCCACGAGCAGTACTTC
CATSGGQGGHEQYF
>many|TRBV12-3/TRBV12-4|TRBJ2-7|TRBD2
TGTGCCAGCATCGCCCCCCCTGGGAGGGGCGAGCAGTACTTC
CASIAPPGRGEQYF
>few|TRBV3-1|TRBJ1-4|.
TGTGCCAGCAGCCAAGTTGGTCAGGTGATTACAACTAATGAAAAACTGTTTTTT
CASSQVGQVITTNEKLFF
>.|TRBV7-2|TRBJ2-1|.
TGTGCCAGCAGCTTATTAGGCGATGAGCAGTTCTTC
CASSLLGDEQFF
>.|TRBV6-5|TRBJ2-5|.
TGTGCCAGCAGTCACGAGTCTACAGGCGGTTACTTC
CASSHESTGGYF
>medium-sized|TRBV20-1|TRBJ2-7|TRBD2
TGCAGTGCTAGTCCGGGAGGGCTCTACGAGCAGTACTTC
CSASPGGLYEQYF
>many|TRBV3-1|TRBJ2-5|.
TGTGCCAGCAGCCAAAATAAGGGTCCAGAGACCCAGTACTTC
CASSQNKGPETQYF
>many|TRBV9|TRBJ2-5|.
TGTGCCAGCAGCCTCCTGGGGGGAGTAGAAGAGACCCAGTACTTC
CASSLLGGVEETQYF
>many|TRBV29-1|TRBJ1-2|.
TGCAGCGTTCCGGAGGCCGGTGGCTACACCTTC
CSVPEAGGYTF